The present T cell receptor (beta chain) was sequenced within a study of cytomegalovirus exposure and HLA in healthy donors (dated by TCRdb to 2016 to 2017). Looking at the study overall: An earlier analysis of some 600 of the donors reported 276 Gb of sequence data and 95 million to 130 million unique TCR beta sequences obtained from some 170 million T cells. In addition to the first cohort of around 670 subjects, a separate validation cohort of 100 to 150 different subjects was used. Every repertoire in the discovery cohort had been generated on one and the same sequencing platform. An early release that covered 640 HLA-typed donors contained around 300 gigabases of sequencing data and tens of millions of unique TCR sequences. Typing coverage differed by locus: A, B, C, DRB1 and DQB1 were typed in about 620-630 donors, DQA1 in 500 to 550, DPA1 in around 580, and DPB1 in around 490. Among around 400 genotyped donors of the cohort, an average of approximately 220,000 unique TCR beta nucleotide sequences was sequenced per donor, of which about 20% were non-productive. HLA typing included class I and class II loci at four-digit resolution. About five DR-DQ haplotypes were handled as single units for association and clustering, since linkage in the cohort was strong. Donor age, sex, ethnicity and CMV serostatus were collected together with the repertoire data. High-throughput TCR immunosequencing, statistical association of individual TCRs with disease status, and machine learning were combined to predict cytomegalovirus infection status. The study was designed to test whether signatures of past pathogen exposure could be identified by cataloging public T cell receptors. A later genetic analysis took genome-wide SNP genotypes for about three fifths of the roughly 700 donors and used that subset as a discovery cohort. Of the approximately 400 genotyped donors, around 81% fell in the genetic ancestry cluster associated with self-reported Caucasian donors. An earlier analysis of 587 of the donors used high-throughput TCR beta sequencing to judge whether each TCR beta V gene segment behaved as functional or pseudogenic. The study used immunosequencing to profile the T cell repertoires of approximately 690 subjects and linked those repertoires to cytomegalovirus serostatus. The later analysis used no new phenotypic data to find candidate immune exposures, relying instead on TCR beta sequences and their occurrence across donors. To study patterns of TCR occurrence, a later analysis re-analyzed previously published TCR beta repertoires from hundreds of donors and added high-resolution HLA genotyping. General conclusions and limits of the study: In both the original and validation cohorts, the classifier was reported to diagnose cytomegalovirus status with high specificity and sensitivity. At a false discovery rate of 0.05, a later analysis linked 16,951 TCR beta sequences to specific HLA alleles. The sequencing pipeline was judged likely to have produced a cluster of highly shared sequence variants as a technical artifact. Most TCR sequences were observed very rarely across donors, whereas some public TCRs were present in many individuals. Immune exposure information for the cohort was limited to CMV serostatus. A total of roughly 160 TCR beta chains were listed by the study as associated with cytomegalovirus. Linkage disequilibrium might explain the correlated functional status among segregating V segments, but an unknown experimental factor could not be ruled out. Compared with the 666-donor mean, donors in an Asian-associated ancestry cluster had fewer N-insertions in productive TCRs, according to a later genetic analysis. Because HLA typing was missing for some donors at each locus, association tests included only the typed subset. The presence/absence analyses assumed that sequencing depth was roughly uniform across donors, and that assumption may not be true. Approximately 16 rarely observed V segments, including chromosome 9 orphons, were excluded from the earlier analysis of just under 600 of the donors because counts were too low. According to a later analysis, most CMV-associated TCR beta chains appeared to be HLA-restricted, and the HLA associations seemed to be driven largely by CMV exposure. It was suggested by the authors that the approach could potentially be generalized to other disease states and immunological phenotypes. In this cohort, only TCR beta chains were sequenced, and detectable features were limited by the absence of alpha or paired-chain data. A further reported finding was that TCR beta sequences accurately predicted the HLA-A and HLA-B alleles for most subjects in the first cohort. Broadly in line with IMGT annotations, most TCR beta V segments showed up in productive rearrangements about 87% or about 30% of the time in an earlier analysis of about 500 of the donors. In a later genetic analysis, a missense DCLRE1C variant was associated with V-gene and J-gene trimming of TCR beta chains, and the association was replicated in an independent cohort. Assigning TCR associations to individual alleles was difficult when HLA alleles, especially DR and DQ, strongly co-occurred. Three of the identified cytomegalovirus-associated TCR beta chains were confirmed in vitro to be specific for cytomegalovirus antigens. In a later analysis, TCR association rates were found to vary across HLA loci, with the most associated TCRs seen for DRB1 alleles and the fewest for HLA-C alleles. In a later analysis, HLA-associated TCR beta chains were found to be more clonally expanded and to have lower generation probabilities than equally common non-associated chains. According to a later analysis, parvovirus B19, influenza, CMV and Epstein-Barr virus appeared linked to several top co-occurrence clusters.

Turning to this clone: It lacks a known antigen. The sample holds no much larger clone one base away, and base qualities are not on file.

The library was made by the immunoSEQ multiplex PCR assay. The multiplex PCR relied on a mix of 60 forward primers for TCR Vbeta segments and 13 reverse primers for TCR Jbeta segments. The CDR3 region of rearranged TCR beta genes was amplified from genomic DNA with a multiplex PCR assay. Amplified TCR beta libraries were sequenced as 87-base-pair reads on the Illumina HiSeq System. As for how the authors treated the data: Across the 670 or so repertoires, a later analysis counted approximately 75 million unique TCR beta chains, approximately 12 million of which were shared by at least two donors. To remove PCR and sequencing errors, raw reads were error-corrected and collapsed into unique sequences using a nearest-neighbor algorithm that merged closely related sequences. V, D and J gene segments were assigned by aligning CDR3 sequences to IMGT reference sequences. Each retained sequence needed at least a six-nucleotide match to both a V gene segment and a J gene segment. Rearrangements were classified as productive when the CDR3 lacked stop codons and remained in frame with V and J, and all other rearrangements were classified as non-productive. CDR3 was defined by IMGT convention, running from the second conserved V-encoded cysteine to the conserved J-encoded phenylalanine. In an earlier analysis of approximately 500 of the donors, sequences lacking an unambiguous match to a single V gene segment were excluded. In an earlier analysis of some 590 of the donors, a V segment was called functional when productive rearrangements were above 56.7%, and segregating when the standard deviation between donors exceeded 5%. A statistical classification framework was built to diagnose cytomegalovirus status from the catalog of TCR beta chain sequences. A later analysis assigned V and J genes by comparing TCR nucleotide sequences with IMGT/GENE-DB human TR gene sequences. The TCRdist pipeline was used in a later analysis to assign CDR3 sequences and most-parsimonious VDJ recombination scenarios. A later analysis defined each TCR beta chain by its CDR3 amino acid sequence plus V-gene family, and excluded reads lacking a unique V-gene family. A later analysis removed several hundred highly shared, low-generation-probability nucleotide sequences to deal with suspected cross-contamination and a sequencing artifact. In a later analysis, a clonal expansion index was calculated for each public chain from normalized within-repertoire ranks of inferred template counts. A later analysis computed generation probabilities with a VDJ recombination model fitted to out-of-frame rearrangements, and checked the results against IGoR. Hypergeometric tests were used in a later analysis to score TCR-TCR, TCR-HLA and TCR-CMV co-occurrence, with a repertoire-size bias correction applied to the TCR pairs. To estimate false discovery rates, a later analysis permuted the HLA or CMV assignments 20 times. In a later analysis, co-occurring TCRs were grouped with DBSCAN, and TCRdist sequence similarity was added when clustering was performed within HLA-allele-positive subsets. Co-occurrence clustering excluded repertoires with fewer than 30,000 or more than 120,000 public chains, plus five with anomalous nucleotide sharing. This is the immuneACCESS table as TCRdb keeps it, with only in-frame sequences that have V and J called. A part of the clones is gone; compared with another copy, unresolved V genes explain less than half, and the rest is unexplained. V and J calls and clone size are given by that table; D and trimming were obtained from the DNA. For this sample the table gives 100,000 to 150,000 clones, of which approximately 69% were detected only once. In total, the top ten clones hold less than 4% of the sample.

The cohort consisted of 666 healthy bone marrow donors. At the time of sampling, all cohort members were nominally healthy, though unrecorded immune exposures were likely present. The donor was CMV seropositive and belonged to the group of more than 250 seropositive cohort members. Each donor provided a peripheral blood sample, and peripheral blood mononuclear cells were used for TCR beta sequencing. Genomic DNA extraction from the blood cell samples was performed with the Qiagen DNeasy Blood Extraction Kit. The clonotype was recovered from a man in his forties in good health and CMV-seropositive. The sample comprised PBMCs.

Here the CDR3 is given as CASSSVLSNTIYF. The sequenced DNA: TGTGCCAGCAGCTCGGTCTTGAGTAACACCATATATTTT. Recombination connected TRBV7-2 to TRBJ1-3, with the identity of the D gene unclear. CDR1 and CDR2 (SGHTA, FQGNSA) derive from the germline V gene. Cut back by 4 bases and 7 bases, the V and J ends lie 11 bases apart. The CDR3 goes from the cysteine to the phenylalanine over 13 residues. Only the CDR3 region is kept as DNA, spanning 39 bases read in frame from base 1.